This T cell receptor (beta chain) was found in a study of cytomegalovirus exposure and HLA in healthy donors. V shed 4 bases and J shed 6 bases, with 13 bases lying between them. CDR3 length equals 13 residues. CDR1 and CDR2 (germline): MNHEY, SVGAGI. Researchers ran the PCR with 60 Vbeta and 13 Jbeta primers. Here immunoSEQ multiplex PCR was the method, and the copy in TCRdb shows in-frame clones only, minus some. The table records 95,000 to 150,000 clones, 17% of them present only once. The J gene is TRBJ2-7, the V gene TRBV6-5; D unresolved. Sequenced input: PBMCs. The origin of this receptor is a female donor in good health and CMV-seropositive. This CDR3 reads CASSSTSRSEQYF. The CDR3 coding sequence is TGTGCCAGCAGTTCGACAAGTCGCTCCGAGCAGTACTTC.